Shown below are 29 T cell receptor beta chains from a single sample sequenced in a study of OX40 agonist ivuxolimab in advanced cancers. Sequencing was performed with immunoSEQ multiplex PCR; in TCRdb, only in-frame clones are kept and a portion is missing. The table records approximately 55,000 clones, roughly nine tenths of them present only once. The input for sequencing was CD4+ or CD8+ T cells sorted from blood, taken in a trial of the OX40 agonist ivuxolimab. The source is an adult with an advanced solid tumor such as melanoma, head and neck, liver or kidney cancer.

The chain has TRBV4-1 and TRBJ2-2; 11 positions agree with TRBD2. V lost 2 bases and J lost 5; bases outside the gene matches: 7. The CDR3 totals 17 residues. Germline V CDR1 and CDR2: MGHRA, YSYEKL. CDR3 sequence (DNA): TGCGCCAGCAGCCAATTGGGACTAGCGGTGCGGACCGGGGAGCTGTTTTTT. Residues: CASSQLGLAVRTGELFF.

The rearrangement uses TRBV28 and TRBJ2-1; 9 bases fit TRBD2. V trimming: 0 bases; J trimming: 5 bases; junction bases outside the gene matches: 2. The germline V gene encodes CDR1 MDHEN and CDR2 SYDVKM. The CDR3 loop spans 15 amino acids. The CDR3 DNA sequence: TGTGCCAGCAGTTTATGGTCTAGCGGGGACAATGAGCAGTTCTTC. Its translation: CASSLWSSGDNEQFF.

The rearrangement uses TRBV15 and TRBJ1-2, with TRBD1 matching over 7 bases. After removal of 0 bases from V and 0 bases from J, the junction contained 7 bases not matched to a gene. Germline V CDR1 and CDR2: LNHNV, YYDKDF (reference sequence). The CDR3 runs to 17 residues. CDR3: CATSRDSGTASNYGYTF. The CDR3 bases are TGTGCCACCAGCAGAGATTCCGGGACAGCATCTAACTATGGCTACACCTTC. The variable domain in full, with the rest retrieved from reference TRBV15 and TRBJ1-2, is DAMVIQNPRYQVTQFGKPVTLSCSQTLNHNVMYWYQQKSSQAPKLLFHYYDKDFNNEADTPDNFQSRRPNTSFCFLDIRSPGLGDTAMYLCATSRDSGTASNYGYTFGSGTRLTVV.

The V gene is TRBV7-8, the J gene TRBJ1-4; a weak D match, TRBD1 (5 bases). Germline CDR1 SGHVS, CDR2 FQNEAQ. The CDR3 covers 14 residues. Between the trimmed V and J ends, which lost 5 bases and 8 bases, there was a span of 15 bases. This chain's CDR3 is CASSTTGGREKLFF. CDR3 DNA sequence: TGTGCCAGCAGCACAACAGGTGGTCGGGAAAAACTGTTTTTT.

The chain links TRBV15 to TRBJ1-2; D unclear. The CDR3 consists of 13 residues. Trimming stripped 0 bases from V and 4 bases from J, with 6 bases between. Per germline, CDR1 LNHNV and CDR2 YYDKDF (reference sequence). The CDR3 DNA reads as TGTGCCACCAGCAGAGATCGGGTCTATGGCTACACCTTC. Translation gives CATSRDRVYGYTF.

The J gene is TRBJ2-3, the V gene TRBV19; D may be TRBD1 (6 bases). Trimming cost V 2 bases and J 2 bases, with 11 bases left between them. The CDR3 has 15 amino acids. CDR1 is LNHDA and CDR2 is SQIVND in the germline V gene (reference sequence). The CDR3 nucleotides read TGTGCCAGTAGTATACCGACAGGACACACAGATACGCAGTATTTT. It yields the protein CASSIPTGHTDTQYF.

The rearrangement links TRBV11-2 to TRBJ2-3; D is tentatively TRBD1 or TRBD2 (5 bases each). The length of the CDR3 is 15 residues. V shed 6 bases and J shed 10 bases, with 23 bases lying between them. CDR1 is SGHAT, CDR2 FQNNGV, per germline. The CDR3: CASSSRLGTRPPQYF. CDR3 in DNA: TGTGCCAGCAGTTCAAGACTCGGGACCCGGCCACCGCAGTATTTT.

The gene calls are TRBV18 and TRBJ2-5; 12 nucleotides align to TRBD2. The CDR3 sequence is 15 residues long. Germline V lookup: CDR1 KGHSH, CDR2 LQKENI. V dropped 0 bases and J dropped 4; count of bases not matched to a gene: 0. The CDR3 nucleotides are TGTGCCAGCTCACCACCGGGACTAGCGGGAGAGACCCAGTACTTC. Protein sequence: CASSPPGLAGETQYF.

V is TRBV6-1 and J is TRBJ2-2, with D perhaps matching TRBD1 (6 bases). Trimming left V 6 bases short and J 5 bases short, with 7 bases between. This CDR3 spans 12 amino acids. CDR1 and CDR2 (germline): MNHNS, SASEGT. The CDR3 is CASRQGTGELFF. CDR3 bases: TGTGCCAGCAGACAGGGAACCGGGGAGCTGTTTTTT.

The chain carries TRBV7-3 and TRBJ2-1; D gene unclear. The V end lost 2 bases, the J end lost 6 bases, and 14 bases lay between the germline ends. The germline V gene encodes CDR1 SGHTA and CDR2 FQGTGA. The CDR3 spans 15 residues. The CDR3 region is CASSLERIWGNEQFF. DNA for the CDR3: TGTGCCAGCAGCTTAGAACGGATTTGGGGCAATGAGCAGTTCTTC.

Concerning this clone itself: One junction end disagrees with the germline gene, perhaps due to a read error. J is TRBJ2-7 and V is TRBV7-7; maybe TRBD1 (6 bases). Per the germline V gene, CDR1 is SSHAT and CDR2 is FNYEAQ (reference sequence). This CDR3 is 13 amino acids long. CDR3 sequence: CASSQGTTYEQYF. CDR3 in DNA: TGTGCTAGCAGCCAGGGGACCACCTACGAGCAGTACTTC.

This rearrangement joins TRBV4-2 to TRBJ1-5; the D is unclear. CDR1 and CDR2 (germline): LGHNA, YNFKEQ. This CDR3 spans 16 amino acids. V was pared by 0 bases and J by 4 bases, with 13 bases between. CDR3 sequence reads: CASSQDEIRGNQPQHF. CDR3 DNA sequence: TGTGCCAGCAGCCAAGATGAAATCCGAGGGAATCAGCCCCAGCATTTT.

The chain uses TRBV6-5 and TRBJ1-1, with TRBD1 matching 7 bases. The CDR3 extends over 12 amino acids. Germline values: CDR1 MNHEY, CDR2 SVGAGI. Losses at the gene ends were 0 bases for V and 11 bases for J; bases not matched to a gene: 3. CDR3 bases: TGTGCCAGCAGTTACTCGACAGGGAAGGCTTTCTTT. This codes for CASSYSTGKAFF.

This clone showed up just a few times. V and J are TRBV28 and TRBJ2-1, with D hard to call. Deletions cut 7 bases from V and 7 bases from J, with 20 bases between. From germline, CDR1 is MDHEN and CDR2 SYDVKM. The CDR3 length is 15 residues. CDR3 sequence reads: CASNPPGPRLNEQFF. The DNA for the CDR3 is TGTGCCAGCAACCCTCCCGGACCGCGCTTAAATGAGCAGTTCTTC. The full variable domain, in which reference TRBV28 and TRBJ2-1 provide the parts outside the CDR3, is DVKVTQSSRYLVKRTGEKVFLECVQDMDHENMFWYRQDPGLGLRLIYFSYDVKMKEKGDIPEGYSVSREKKERFSLILESASTNQTSMYLCASNPPGPRLNEQFFGPGTRLTVL.

The chain recombines TRBV2 with TRBJ2-7; D is perhaps TRBD1 (5 bases). The V and J ends lost 6 bases and 3 bases respectively, with 9 bases between them. The length of the CDR3 is 12 residues. CDR1 and CDR2 from the germline V gene are SNHLY and FYNNEI. CDR3 region: CASRTGIYEQYF. CDR3 nucleotides: TGTGCCAGCAGAACAGGAATCTACGAGCAGTACTTC.

The chain uses TRBV2 and TRBJ2-7, with D possibly being TRBD1 (5 bases). CDR3 length equals 14 residues. The germline V gene has CDR1 SNHLY and CDR2 FYNNEI. V shed 5 bases and J shed 0 bases, with 11 bases lying between them. CDR3 DNA sequence: TGTGCCAGCAGTTTGGACATAACCTCCTACGAGCAGTACTTC. Protein product: CASSLDITSYEQYF. The full variable domain, completed using reference TRBV2 and TRBJ2-7, is EPEVTQTPSHQVTQMGQEVILRCVPISNHLYFYWYRQILGQKVEFLVSFYNNEISEKSEIFDDQFSVERPDGSNFTLKIRSTKLEDSAMYFCASSLDITSYEQYFGPGTRLTVT.

This clone was counted ten times or more. For the CDR3, the DNA is TGTGCCAGCAGTTACGGAATAAGCGGATACGAGCAGTACTTC. This codes for CASSYGISGYEQYF. V is TRBV6-5 and J is TRBJ2-7, with a possible D match to TRBD2 (5 bases). Trimming cost V 2 bases and J 4 bases, with 12 bases left between them. The germline V gene has CDR1 MNHEY and CDR2 SVGAGI. CDR3 size: 14 residues.

The CDR3 reads CASSTSGTGYTGELFF. CDR3 DNA: TGTGCCAGCAGCACCTCCGGGACAGGGTACACCGGGGAGCTGTTTTTT. The rearrangement joins TRBV7-2 to TRBJ2-2, with 9 bases matching TRBD1. The CDR3 contains 16 residues. Germline values: CDR1 SGHTA, CDR2 FQGNSA. V lost 5 bases and J lost 3; bases outside the gene matches: 7.

This clone was seen a handful of times. This chain connects TRBV2 to TRBJ1-2; D is unclear. The CDR3 totals 11 residues. Germline V lookup: CDR1 SNHLY, CDR2 FYNNEI. V was clipped by 5 bases and J by 7 bases, with 8 bases between them. The chain's CDR3 is CASSHTAGYTF. The CDR3 DNA follows: TGTGCCAGCAGTCATACAGCTGGCTACACCTTC.

This rearrangement joins TRBV28 to TRBJ1-2, with 9 positions matching TRBD1. The CDR3 is 12 amino acids. CDR1 and CDR2 from the germline V gene are MDHEN and SYDVKM. The junction had 3 bases not matched to a gene; V was cut back by 6 bases and J by 7 bases. The CDR3 region is CASRRQGGGYTF. The CDR3 bases are TGTGCCAGCAGAAGACAGGGGGGTGGCTACACCTTC.

The chain has TRBV29-1 and TRBJ2-3, with 8 bases lining up with TRBD1. CDR1 and CDR2 from the germline V gene are SQVTM and ANQGSEA. The CDR3 length is 18 residues. V lost 6 bases and J lost 0; bases outside the gene matches: 17. This CDR3 is CSVGTGSWASASTDTQYF. CDR3 in DNA: TGCAGCGTGGGGACAGGTTCGTGGGCCTCGGCGAGCACAGATACGCAGTATTTT.

V usage is TRBV6-5 and J usage is TRBJ2-5; the D gene is possibly TRBD2 (6 bases). V gave up 2 bases and J gave up 5 bases, with 15 bases separating them. Germline assignment: CDR1 MNHEY and CDR2 SVGAGI. The CDR3 spans 15 residues. The CDR3 loop is CASSYPGLSSETQYF. CDR3 DNA sequence: TGTGCCAGCAGTTACCCAGGACTATCGAGCGAGACCCAGTACTTC.

This clone was seen a few times. J is TRBJ1-1 and V is TRBV19, with D possibly being TRBD1 (5 bases). The CDR3 consists of 14 residues. Trimming left V 2 bases short and J 5 bases short, with 12 bases between. Per the germline V gene, CDR1 is LNHDA and CDR2 is SQIVND (reference sequence). The CDR3 sequence is CASSINRFKTEAFF. The CDR3, as DNA: TGTGCCAGTAGTATAAACAGGTTCAAAACTGAAGCTTTCTTT. The full variable domain, in which reference TRBV19 and TRBJ1-1 provide the parts outside the CDR3, is DGGITQSPKYLFRKEGQNVTLSCEQNLNHDAMYWYRQDPGQGLRLIYYSQIVNDFQKGDIAEGYSVSREKKESFPLTVTSAQKNPTAFYLCASSINRFKTEAFFGQGTRLTVV.

This sequence joins TRBV6-5 and TRBJ1-6; 8 nucleotides align to TRBD1. Germline assignment: CDR1 MNHEY and CDR2 SVGAGI. Trimming removed 2 bases from V and 8 bases from J; junction bases left unmatched: 8. There are 16 residues in the CDR3. The CDR3 is CASSYQGAYADSPLHF. The DNA for the CDR3 is TGTGCCAGCAGTTACCAGGGGGCCTATGCAGATTCACCCCTCCACTTT.

This rearrangement joins TRBV11-3 to TRBJ2-2; the D is unclear. Trimming removed 5 bases from V and 1 base from J, with 8 bases in between. Germline lookup yields CDR1 SGHNT and CDR2 YENEEA. This CDR3 spans 14 amino acids. In nucleotides, the CDR3 is TGTGCCAGCAGCGTGACACAGAACACCGGGGAGCTGTTTTTT. Its protein is CASSVTQNTGELFF.

This chain joins TRBV7-6 and TRBJ2-5; 7 bases match TRBD2. The CDR3 loop spans 17 amino acids. The V segment lost 0 bases and the J segment 3 bases; nucleotides outside the gene matches: 10. The germline CDR1 and CDR2 sequences are SGHVS and FNYEAQ. The CDR3 here is CASSLASWAGVKETQYF. The CDR3, as DNA: TGTGCCAGCAGCTTAGCGAGTTGGGCGGGAGTCAAAGAGACCCAGTACTTC.

This clone was detected only a few times. The gene calls are TRBV28 and TRBJ2-7; D gene unclear. Between the trimmed V and J ends, which lost 6 bases and 3 bases, there was a span of 6 bases. Germline CDR1 MDHEN, CDR2 SYDVKM. There are 11 residues in the CDR3. CDR3 in amino acids: CASSHRYEQYF. The CDR3 bases are TGTGCCAGCAGCCACCGCTACGAGCAGTACTTC. The whole variable domain, filled in from reference TRBV28 and TRBJ2-7, reads DVKVTQSSRYLVKRTGEKVFLECVQDMDHENMFWYRQDPGLGLRLIYFSYDVKMKEKGDIPEGYSVSREKKERFSLILESASTNQTSMYLCASSHRYEQYFGPGTRLTVT.

A single count supports this clone. The chain recombines TRBV5-6 with TRBJ1-4; TRBD1 might be the D (5 bases). The CDR3 is 13 amino acids. V lost 4 bases, J lost 10 bases, and 14 bases lay in between. Germline values: CDR1 SGHDT, CDR2 YYEEEE. The CDR3 DNA is TGTGCCAGCAGCCAGGGCGGTGGTGGAAAACTGTTTTTT. This sequence encodes CASSQGGGGKLFF.

This chain uses TRBV27 with TRBJ2-7; 9 nucleotides line up with TRBD1. The V gene's germline CDR1 is MNHEY and CDR2 SMNVEV (reference sequence). V trimming: 5 bases; J trimming: 0 bases; junction bases outside the gene matches: 5. The CDR3 loop spans 15 amino acids. The CDR3 region is CASSPGQGNSYEQYF. The CDR3 nucleotides read TGTGCCAGCAGTCCAGGACAGGGGAACTCCTACGAGCAGTACTTC.